This T cell receptor (beta chain) was sequenced for a study of control samples from healthy donors and cancer patients. Sequenced by immunoSEQ multiplex PCR; TCRdb stores in-frame clones only, minus some. The sample holds tens of thousands of clones, under 95% seen once. The germline CDR1 and CDR2 sequences are MNHEY and SVGAGI. This CDR3 comprises 13 residues. Trimming cost V 11 bases and J 5 bases, with 16 bases left between them. The clonotype was recovered from a man under 40 with colorectal cancer. Sequencing used PBMCs. The gene calls are TRBV6-5 and TRBJ1-5; D perhaps matches TRBD1 (5 bases). The CDR3, as DNA: TGTGCCTGTGAACGGGGGAGGGATCAGCCCCAGCATTTT. It specifies CACERGRDQPQHF.